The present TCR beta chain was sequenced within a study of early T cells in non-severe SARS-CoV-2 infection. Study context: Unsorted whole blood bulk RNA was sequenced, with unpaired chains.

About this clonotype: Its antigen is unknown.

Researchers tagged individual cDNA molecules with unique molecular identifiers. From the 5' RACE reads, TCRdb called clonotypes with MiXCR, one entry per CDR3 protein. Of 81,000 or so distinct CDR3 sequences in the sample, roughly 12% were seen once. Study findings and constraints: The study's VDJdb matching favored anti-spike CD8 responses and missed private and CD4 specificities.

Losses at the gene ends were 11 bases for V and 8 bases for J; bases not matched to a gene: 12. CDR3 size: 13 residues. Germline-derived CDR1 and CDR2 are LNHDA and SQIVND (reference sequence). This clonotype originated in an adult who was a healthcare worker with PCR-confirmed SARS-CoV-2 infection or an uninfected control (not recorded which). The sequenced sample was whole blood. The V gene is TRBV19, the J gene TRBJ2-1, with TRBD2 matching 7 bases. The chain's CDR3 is CAGLREMCYEQFF. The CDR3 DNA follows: TGTGCCGGTTTGCGGGAGATGTGCTATGAGCAGTTCTTC.